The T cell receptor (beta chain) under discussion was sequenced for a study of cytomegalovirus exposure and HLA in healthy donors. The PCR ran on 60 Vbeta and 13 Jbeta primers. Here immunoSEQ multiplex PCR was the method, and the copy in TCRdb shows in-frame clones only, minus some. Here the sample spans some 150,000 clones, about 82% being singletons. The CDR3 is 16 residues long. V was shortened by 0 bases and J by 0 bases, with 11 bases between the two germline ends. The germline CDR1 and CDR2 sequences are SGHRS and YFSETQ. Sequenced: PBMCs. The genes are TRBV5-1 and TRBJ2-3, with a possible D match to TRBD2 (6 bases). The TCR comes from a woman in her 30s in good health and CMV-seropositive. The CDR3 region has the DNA TGCGCCAGCAGCTTGGGGGCGGGAACAAGCACAGATACGCAGTATTTT. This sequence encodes CASSLGAGTSTDTQYF.